This TCR beta chain emerged from a study of shared clonotypes between healthy human individuals. Study-wide results and caveats: Enrolling few donors narrowed the genetic and exposure-history diversity that was represented. Relative to clonotypes present in all four donors, those not shared had lower generation probabilities.

Participating donors were healthy, HIV-negative adults free of recent acute infections or vaccinations. Everyone who donated was a Caucasian adult who lived in Nashville, Tennessee. V gave up 5 bases and J gave up 2 bases, with 10 bases separating them. CDR1 is MDHEN, CDR2 SYDVKM, per germline. This CDR3 is built from 13 residues. This clone was seen only once. What it recognizes is unknown. Generated by immunoSEQ multiplex PCR, the TCRdb table keeps only in-frame clones and is missing some. The sample lists 500,000 or so clones, roughly 95% occurring once. The chain couples TRBV28 to TRBJ2-7; D possibly corresponds to TRBD2 (5 bases). This receptor was obtained from a woman aged 25 to 39 in good health. Material: naive CD4+ T cells sorted from blood. Subset specified: CD45RA+ positively selected. CDR3 bases: TGTGCCAGCAGTCCACGGGGTCCCTACGAGCAGTACTTC. This codes for CASSPRGPYEQYF.